These T cell receptor beta chains were read from a single sample in a study of T cell responses to AZD1222 COVID-19 vaccine. Profiled with immunoSEQ multiplex PCR; TCRdb holds only in-frame clones, not every one. The data hold 150,000 or so clones, with around 92% observed a single time. The specimen comprised peripheral blood, sampled on day 0 of AZD1222 vaccination. Receptors originate from an adult in good health. Each CDR3 is given with its conserved first and last residue. Each record gives: D gene, V gene, clone size, J gene, CDR3 protein, CDR3 DNA. D genes are given only for firm matches. A clone size is listed for some rows: how often the clone was seen (once, few, many), or a class if it is expanded.

D: -; V: TRBV28; size: -; J: TRBJ2-3; CDR3: CASALRSTDTQYF; DNA: TGTGCCAGCGCTCTAAGGAGCACAGATACGCAGTATTTT
D: -; V: TRBV28; size: -; J: TRBJ1-4; CDR3: CASSPDPTNEKLFF; DNA: TGTGCCAGCAGCCCGGACCCAACTAATGAAAAACTGTTTTTT
D: -; V: TRBV10-2; size: few; J: TRBJ1-1; CDR3: CASSLRESEAFF; DNA: TGCGCCAGCAGTCTCAGGGAGTCTGAAGCTTTCTTT
D: -; V: TRBV7-8; size: -; J: TRBJ1-5; CDR3: CASSFLRVRSNQPQHF; DNA: TGTGCCAGCAGCTTTCTTAGGGTGAGGAGCAATCAGCCCCAGCATTTT
D: -; V: TRBV10-3; size: -; J: TRBJ1-5; CDR3: CAIKDGTSQHF; DNA: TGTGCCATCAAGGACGGCACTTCCCAGCATTTT
D: TRBD1; V: TRBV14; size: -; J: TRBJ1-2; CDR3: CASSQDPGQGFDYGYTF; DNA: TGTGCCAGCAGCCAAGATCCGGGACAGGGCTTTGACTATGGCTACACCTTC
D: -; V: TRBV25-1; size: -; J: TRBJ1-3; CDR3: CASSENVGQGSGNTIYF; DNA: TGTGCCAGCAGTGAAAATGTGGGGCAGGGTTCTGGAAACACCATATATTTT
D: -; V: TRBV20-1; size: -; J: TRBJ1-2; CDR3: CSADRGYGYTF; DNA: TGCAGTGCCGACAGAGGCTATGGCTACACCTTC
D: -; V: TRBV29-1; size: -; J: TRBJ1-2; CDR3: CSVDLLGGADGYTF; DNA: TGCAGCGTTGATTTACTCGGGGGAGCGGATGGCTACACCTTC
D: -; V: TRBV5-8; size: -; J: TRBJ1-5; CDR3: CASSLKGTLTGPQHF; DNA: TGTGCCAGCAGCTTGAAGGGGACACTGACGGGGCCCCAGCATTTT
D: -; V: TRBV7-8; size: -; J: TRBJ1-2; CDR3: CASSPGNYGYTF; DNA: TGTGCCAGCAGCCCCGGCAACTATGGCTACACCTTC
D: TRBD1; V: TRBV5-1; size: -; J: TRBJ2-3; CDR3: CASSDRATSTDTQYF; DNA: TGCGCCAGCAGCGACAGGGCGACCAGCACAGATACGCAGTATTTT
D: -; V: TRBV2; size: few; J: TRBJ1-2; CDR3: CASSSGTNYGYTF; DNA: TGTGCCAGCAGTTCGGGCACCAACTATGGCTACACCTTC
D: TRBD1; V: TRBV30; size: -; J: TRBJ1-2; CDR3: CAWSPQQGSGYTF; DNA: TGTGCCTGGAGTCCCCAACAGGGGAGCGGCTACACCTTC
D: -; V: TRBV19; size: -; J: TRBJ1-5; CDR3: CASSPRDIAGDQPQHF; DNA: TGTGCCAGTAGTCCCAGGGATATCGCAGGGGATCAGCCCCAGCATTTT
D: -; V: TRBV29-1; size: -; J: TRBJ1-1; CDR3: CSVGTRGAGTEAFF; DNA: TGCAGCGTCGGCACGCGGGGGGCGGGCACTGAAGCTTTCTTT
D: -; V: TRBV13; size: -; J: TRBJ2-2; CDR3: CASRGGITGELFF; DNA: TGTGCCAGCAGGGGAGGAATCACCGGGGAGCTGTTTTTT
D: -; V: TRBV7-2; size: -; J: TRBJ2-2; CDR3: CASSRRGRELFF; DNA: TGTGCCAGCAGCCGCCGAGGCCGGGAGCTGTTTTTT
D: -; V: TRBV6-5; size: -; J: TRBJ1-3; CDR3: CASSSRGRTGNTIYF; DNA: TGTGCCAGCAGTTCAAGGGGGAGGACAGGAAACACCATATATTTT
D: -; V: TRBV30; size: -; J: TRBJ1-3; CDR3: CAWSVLGGAVGNTIYF; DNA: TGTGCCTGGAGTGTTTTGGGGGGGGCTGTTGGAAACACCATATATTTT
D: -; V: TRBV27; size: -; J: TRBJ1-5; CDR3: CASGPGEGGGQPQHF; DNA: TGTGCCAGCGGCCCCGGCGAAGGGGGAGGTCAGCCCCAGCATTTT
D: -; V: TRBV7-8; size: -; J: TRBJ1-6; CDR3: CASSLAERSVIGSPLHF; DNA: TGTGCCAGCAGCTTAGCCGAGAGGAGTGTGATCGGCTCACCCCTCCACTTT
D: -; V: TRBV10-3; size: -; J: TRBJ2-7; CDR3: CAISRGGSYEQYF; DNA: TGTGCCATCAGCCGAGGGGGTTCCTACGAGCAGTACTTC
D: -; V: TRBV4-2; size: -; J: TRBJ2-1; CDR3: CASSQDMVGAVEQFF; DNA: TGTGCCAGCAGCCAAGATATGGTAGGAGCGGTCGAGCAGTTCTTC
D: -; V: TRBV6-6; size: -; J: TRBJ2-7; CDR3: CASSRLAGTGVSYEQYF; DNA: TGTGCCAGCAGTCGACTTGCCGGGACTGGAGTCTCCTACGAGCAGTACTTC
D: TRBD2; V: TRBV28; size: -; J: TRBJ2-1; CDR3: CASSFFPGLVLGEQFF; DNA: TGTGCCAGCAGTTTTTTTCCGGGACTAGTTTTAGGTGAGCAGTTCTTC
D: -; V: TRBV5-1; size: -; J: TRBJ1-2; CDR3: CASSLKRGDGYTF; DNA: TGCGCCAGCAGCTTGAAAAGGGGAGACGGCTACACCTTC
D: -; V: TRBV6-5; size: -; J: TRBJ1-3; CDR3: CASSLAFQTTGNTIYF; DNA: TGTGCCAGCAGTTTGGCGTTTCAGACCACCGGAAACACCATATATTTT
D: -; V: TRBV28; size: -; J: TRBJ2-7; CDR3: CASSLYRTGVGYEQYF; DNA: TGTGCCAGCAGTTTATATCGGACCGGGGTGGGCTACGAGCAGTACTTC